Below are 5 T cell receptor beta chains sequenced from a single sample in a study of blood T cell repertoires in COVID-19. TCRdb's table, derived via immunoSEQ multiplex PCR, lists solely in-frame clones and lacks some. The data contain approximately 240,000 clones, approximately 87% of them singletons. The specimen was PBMCs or T cells enriched from blood (not recorded which). The source of these receptors is a woman in her forties or fifties in a cohort exposed to, infected with or recovered from COVID-19 (not recorded which).

The chain links TRBV12-2 to TRBJ1-2. TRBV12-2 is termed a pseudogene. This CDR3 contains 13 residues. In DNA form, the CDR3 reads TGTGCAAGTCGCTTCGAACGGAACTATGGCTACACCTTC. Translated, it gives CASRFERNYGYTF.

J is TRBJ2-7 and V is TRBV7-8; D may be TRBD1 (7 bases). In germline, CDR1 is SGHVS, CDR2 FQNEAQ. This CDR3 contains 13 residues. The V gene lost 2 bases and the J gene lost 7 bases, with 12 bases spanning the gap. The chain's CDR3 is CASSLTGAGEQYF. The CDR3 nucleotides are TGTGCCAGCAGCTTAACAGGGGCGGGGGAGCAGTACTTC.

The chain joins TRBV18 to TRBJ1-1; tentatively, D is TRBD1 (5 bases). The CDR3 is 13 residues long. Trimming took off 6 bases at V and 3 bases at J, with 11 bases between the two ends. The germline CDR1 and CDR2 sequences are KGHSH and LQKENI. CDR3: CASSPDRYTEAFF. Written as DNA, the CDR3 is TGTGCCAGCTCCCCAGACAGATACACTGAAGCTTTCTTT.

This chain uses TRBV27 with TRBJ1-1, with TRBD1 identical over 8 bases. With 0 bases clipped from V and 7 bases from J, the junction kept 10 bases outside the gene matches. Germline values: CDR1 MNHEY, CDR2 SMNVEV (reference sequence). The CDR3 spans 16 residues. The DNA for the CDR3 is TGTGCCAGCAGTTTATCCCAGGGGGCACAAAGTGGTGAAGCTTTCTTT. It codes for CASSLSQGAQSGEAFF.

In nucleotides, the CDR3 is TGTGCCAGTTACAGGCAGATGAACACTGAAGCTTTCTTT. Its translation is CASYRQMNTEAFF. This chain uses TRBV28 with TRBJ1-1; D might be TRBD1 (5 bases). V was pared by 9 bases and J by 0 bases, with 11 bases between. The CDR3 length is 13 residues. Germline values: CDR1 MDHEN, CDR2 SYDVKM.